The 16 T cell receptor beta chains below come from one sample, sequenced in a study of CD8+ T cells in alopecia areata. cDNA serving as the sequencing template came from extracted, reverse transcribed RNA. Assay: immunoSEQ multiplex PCR; the TCRdb copy retains only in-frame clones and omits some. The table has around 190,000 clones, under 80% seen once; the top ten hold about 1.3%. The treatment denotes: oral pan-JAK inhibitor, 5-10 mg twice daily. Sequences were derived from CD4+ T cells sorted from blood, sampled around week 50, from a patient treated with tofacitinib. These receptors originate from a human donor with alopecia areata.

This chain links TRBV2 with TRBJ2-4; D may be TRBD2 (5 bases). The CDR3 runs to 10 residues. Deletions cut 3 bases from V and 12 bases from J, with 6 bases between. CDR1 is SNHLY and CDR2 is FYNNEI in the germline V gene. The chain's CDR3 is CASSDLAQYF. CDR3 bases: TGTGCCAGCAGTGATCTAGCTCAGTACTTC. The full variable domain, completed using reference TRBV2 and TRBJ2-4, is EPEVTQTPSHQVTQMGQEVILRCVPISNHLYFYWYRQILGQKVEFLVSFYNNEISEKSEIFDDQFSVERPDGSNFTLKIRSTKLEDSAMYFCASSDLAQYFGAGTRLSVL.

The chain employs TRBV27 and TRBJ2-5; 8 bases are shared with TRBD1. Germline CDR1 and CDR2: MNHEY and SMNVEV (reference sequence). The trim removed 0 bases at V and 11 bases at J, leaving 5 bases unmatched. This CDR3 is 13 amino acids long. Here the CDR3 DNA reads TGTGCCAGCAGTTTATCGGTGACAGGGGCGCAGTACTTC. Its protein product is CASSLSVTGAQYF.

The V call is TRBV9, the J call TRBJ2-1; TRBD1 matches 8 bases. Germline-derived CDR1 and CDR2 are SGDLS and YYNGEE. This CDR3 region has 15 residues. The ends lost 3 bases at V and 8 bases at J; junction bases unmatched: 10. The CDR3 DNA reads as TGTGCCAGCAGCGGAGGGACAGGAATCGGGGATGAGCAGTTCTTC. Translated: CASSGGTGIGDEQFF.

CDR3 residues: CASSLELGGLNTEAFF. In nucleotides, the CDR3 is TGTGCCAGCAGCTTAGAGCTGGGTGGCTTGAACACTGAAGCTTTCTTT. The rearrangement joins TRBV7-6 to TRBJ1-1; D is unclear. Deletions cut 1 base from V and 0 bases from J, with 12 bases between. CDR1 is SGHVS, CDR2 FNYEAQ, per germline. This CDR3 spans 16 amino acids.

This chain connects TRBV5-4 to TRBJ1-2, with D perhaps matching TRBD1 (6 bases). The length of the CDR3 is 15 residues. The ends were cut back, 0 bases at V and 4 bases at J, with 13 bases in the middle. The germline V gene has CDR1 SGHNT and CDR2 YYREEE (reference sequence). The chain's CDR3 is CASSLGDTLRYGYTF. For the CDR3, the DNA is TGTGCCAGCAGCTTGGGGGACACCCTTCGCTATGGCTACACCTTC.

V is TRBV7-2 and J is TRBJ2-3; D unclear. V shed 4 bases and J shed 1 base, with 12 bases lying between them. Germline V CDR1 and CDR2: SGHTA, FQGNSA. This CDR3 region has 15 residues. The CDR3 region has the DNA TGTGCCAGCAGCTCCCACACATTCCGCACAGATACGCAGTATTTT. Translating it yields CASSSHTFRTDTQYF.

V and J are TRBV27 and TRBJ1-5, with no clear D. Germline V gives CDR1 MNHEY, CDR2 SMNVEV (reference sequence). The CDR3 runs 18 residues. Trimming took off 6 bases at V and 0 bases at J, with 21 bases between the two ends. Here the CDR3 reads CASSPLGLGYYSNQPQHF. DNA for the CDR3: TGTGCCAGCAGCCCGTTGGGCCTTGGGTATTATAGCAATCAGCCCCAGCATTTT.

The rearrangement joins TRBV6-1 to TRBJ1-5, with D tentatively TRBD1 (6 bases). Trimming removed 7 bases at V and 7 bases at J, with 14 bases between. Germline V CDR1 and CDR2: MNHNS, SASEGT. This CDR3 is built from 13 residues. The CDR3 DNA reads TGTGCCAGCAACTCCAGGGGTTTCCAGCCCCAGCATTTT. Translation gives CASNSRGFQPQHF.

The chain combines TRBV2 with TRBJ1-4; D is ambiguous. The CDR3 is made up of 12 amino acids. Germline assignment: CDR1 SNHLY and CDR2 FYNNEI. Trimming removed 1 base at V and 7 bases at J, with 4 bases between. The chain's CDR3 is CASSEEGEKLFF. The DNA for the CDR3 is TGTGCCAGCAGTGAAGAGGGTGAAAAACTGTTTTTT. Full variable domain (outside the CDR3, taken from reference TRBV2 and TRBJ1-4): EPEVTQTPSHQVTQMGQEVILRCVPISNHLYFYWYRQILGQKVEFLVSFYNNEISEKSEIFDDQFSVERPDGSNFTLKIRSTKLEDSAMYFCASSEEGEKLFFGSGTQLSVL.

V and J are TRBV7-2 and TRBJ1-5; D ambiguous. V lost 6 bases and J 2 bases, leaving 5 bases between the germline ends. The CDR3 is 12 amino acids. In germline, CDR1 is SGHTA, CDR2 FQGNSA. The CDR3 coding sequence is TGTGCCAGCAGGGGTGGCAATCAGCCCCAGCATTTT. Translated, it gives CASRGGNQPQHF.

This clone was observed at least ten times. This chain joins TRBV11-3 and TRBJ2-1; D not resolved. The ends were cut back, 5 bases at V and 6 bases at J, with 8 bases in the middle. CDR1 and CDR2 (germline): SGHNT, YENEEA. The CDR3 consists of 12 residues. For the CDR3, the DNA is TGTGCCAGCAGCGGAAACAGCAATGAGCAGTTCTTC. Its translation: CASSGNSNEQFF.

V gene TRBV4-2 combines with J gene TRBJ1-6; the D is unclear. Trimming removed 7 bases at V and 5 bases at J, with 15 bases between. CDR1 and CDR2 (germline): LGHNA, YNFKEQ. CDR3 length equals 15 residues. The CDR3 here is CASTMTREHNSPLHF. CDR3 nucleotide sequence: TGTGCCAGCACCATGACAAGGGAACATAATTCACCCCTCCACTTT.

V is TRBV10-3 and J is TRBJ2-7; possible D gene TRBD1, 7 bases. Trimming took 11 bases from V and 2 from J, leaving 10 bases between them. In germline, CDR1 is ENHRY, CDR2 SYGVKD. This CDR3 spans 11 amino acids. The CDR3 DNA is TGTGCCTGCGGGACAGCCTACGAGCAGTACTTC. It is translated as CACGTAYEQYF.

This chain joins TRBV29-1 and TRBJ1-1; D is unresolved. The CDR3 is 14 residues long. Germline V CDR1 and CDR2: SQVTM, ANQGSEA. Trimming cost V 2 bases and J 6 bases, with 16 bases left between them. CDR3 in DNA: TGCAGCGTTGAATCATCGGCTCTTAACCCTGAAGCTTTCTTT. Protein sequence: CSVESSALNPEAFF.

The V and J genes are TRBV30 and TRBJ1-3; 9 nucleotides match TRBD1. V trimming: 0 bases; J trimming: 2 bases; junction bases outside the gene matches: 2. Per the germline V gene, CDR1 is GTSNPN and CDR2 is SVGIG (reference sequence). This CDR3 has 15 amino acids. The CDR3 loop reads CAWSVTGGTGNTIYF. CDR3 bases: TGTGCCTGGAGTGTTACAGGGGGCACTGGAAACACCATATATTTT.

This clone was seen more than once but under ten times. The rearrangement links TRBV5-4 to TRBJ2-4; perhaps TRBD2 as D (6 bases). The CDR3 is 16 residues long. The germline gives CDR1 SGHNT, CDR2 YYREEE (reference sequence). Trimming shortened V by 4 bases and J by 0 bases, and 14 bases separated the two germline ends. The CDR3 reads CASSGGEPGAKNIQYF. CDR3 coding DNA: TGTGCCAGCAGCGGCGGGGAGCCGGGAGCCAAAAACATTCAGTACTTC.